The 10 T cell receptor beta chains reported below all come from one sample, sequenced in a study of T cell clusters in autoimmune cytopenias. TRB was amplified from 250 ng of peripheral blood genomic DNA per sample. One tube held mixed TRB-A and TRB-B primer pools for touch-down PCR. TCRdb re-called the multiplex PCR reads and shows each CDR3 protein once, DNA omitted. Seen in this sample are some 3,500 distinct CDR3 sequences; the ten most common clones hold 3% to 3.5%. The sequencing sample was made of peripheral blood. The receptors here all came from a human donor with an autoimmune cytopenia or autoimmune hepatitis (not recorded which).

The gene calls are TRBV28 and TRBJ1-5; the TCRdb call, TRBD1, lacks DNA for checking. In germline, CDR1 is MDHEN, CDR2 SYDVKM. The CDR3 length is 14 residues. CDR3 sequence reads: CASSLEGGYQPQHF.

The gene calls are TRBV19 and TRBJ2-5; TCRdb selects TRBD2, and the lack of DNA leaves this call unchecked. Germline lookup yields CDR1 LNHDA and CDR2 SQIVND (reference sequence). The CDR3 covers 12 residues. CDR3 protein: CASTSGQETQYF.

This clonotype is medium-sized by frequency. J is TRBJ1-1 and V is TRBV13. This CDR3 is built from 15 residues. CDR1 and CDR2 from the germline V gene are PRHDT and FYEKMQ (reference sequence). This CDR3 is CASSLEGSYNTEAFF.

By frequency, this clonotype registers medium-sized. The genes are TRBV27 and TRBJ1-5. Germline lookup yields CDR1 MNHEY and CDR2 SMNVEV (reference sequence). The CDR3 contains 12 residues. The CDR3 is CASSPGREPQHF.

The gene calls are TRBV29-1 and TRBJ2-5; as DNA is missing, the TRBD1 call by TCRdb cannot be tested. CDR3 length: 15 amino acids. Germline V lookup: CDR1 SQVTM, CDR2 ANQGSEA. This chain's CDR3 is CSLKMRAGGQETQYF.

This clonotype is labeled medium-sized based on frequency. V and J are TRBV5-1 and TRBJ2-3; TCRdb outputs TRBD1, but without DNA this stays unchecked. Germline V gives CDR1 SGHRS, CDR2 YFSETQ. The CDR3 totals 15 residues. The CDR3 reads CASSLVTGGPDTQYF.

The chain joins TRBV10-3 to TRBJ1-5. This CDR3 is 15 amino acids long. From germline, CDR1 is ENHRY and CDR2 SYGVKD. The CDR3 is CAISESGKGNQPQHF.

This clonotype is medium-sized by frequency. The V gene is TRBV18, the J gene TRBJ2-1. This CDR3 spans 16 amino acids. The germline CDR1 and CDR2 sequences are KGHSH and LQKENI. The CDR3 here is CASSPFGDISYNEQFF. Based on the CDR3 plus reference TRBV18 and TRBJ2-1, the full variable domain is NAGVMQNPRHLVRRRGQEARLRCSPMKGHSHVYWYRQLPEEGLKFMVYLQKENIIDESGMPKERFSAEFPKEGPSILRIQQVVRGDSAAYFCASSPFGDISYNEQFFGPGTRLTVL.

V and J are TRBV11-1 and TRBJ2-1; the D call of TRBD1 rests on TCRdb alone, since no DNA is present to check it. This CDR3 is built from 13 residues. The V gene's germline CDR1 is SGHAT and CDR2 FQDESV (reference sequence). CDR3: CASSPPGRGLQFF.

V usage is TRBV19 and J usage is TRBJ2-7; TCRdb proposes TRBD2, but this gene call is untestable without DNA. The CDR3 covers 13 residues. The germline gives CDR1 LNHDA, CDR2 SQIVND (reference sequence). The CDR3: CASRTSGNYEQYF.